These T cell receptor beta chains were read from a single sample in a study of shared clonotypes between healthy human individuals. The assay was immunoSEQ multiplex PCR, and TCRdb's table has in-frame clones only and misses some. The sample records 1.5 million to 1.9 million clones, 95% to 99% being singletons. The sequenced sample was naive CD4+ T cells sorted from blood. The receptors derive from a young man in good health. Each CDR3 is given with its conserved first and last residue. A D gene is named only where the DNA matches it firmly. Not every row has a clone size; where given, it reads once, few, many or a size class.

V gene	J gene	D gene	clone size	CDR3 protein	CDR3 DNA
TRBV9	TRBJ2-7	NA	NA	CASSVGRGNPYEQYF	TGTGCCAGCAGCGTAGGTCGGGGAAACCCCTACGAGCAGTACTTC
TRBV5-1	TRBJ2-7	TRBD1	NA	CASSIGTGPFYEQYF	TGCGCCAGCAGCATCGGGACAGGGCCCTTTTACGAGCAGTACTTC
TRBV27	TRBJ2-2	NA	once	CASAKGRSFTGELFF	TGTGCCAGCGCTAAGGGGAGGTCGTTCACCGGGGAGCTGTTTTTT
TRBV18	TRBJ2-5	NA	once	CASSPTSDAGTQYF	TGTGCCAGCTCACCCACCTCAGATGCTGGGACCCAGTACTTC
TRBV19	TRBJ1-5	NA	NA	CASSIAGVHQIGGDQHF	TGTGCCAGTAGTATAGCCGGGGTGCATCAGATAGGGGGAGACCAGCATTTT
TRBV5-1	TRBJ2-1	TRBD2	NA	CASVRTSGYNEQFF	TGCGCCAGCGTCAGGACTAGCGGATACAATGAGCAGTTCTTC
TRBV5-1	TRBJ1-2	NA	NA	CASSLAPEGRGYGYTF	TGCGCCAGCAGCTTGGCGCCTGAGGGTCGGGGGTATGGCTACACCTTC
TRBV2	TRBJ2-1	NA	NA	CASRGRTSYNEQFF	TGTGCCAGCAGGGGACGAACCTCCTACAATGAGCAGTTCTTC
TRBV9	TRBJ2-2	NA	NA	CASSVAISGGAGELFF	TGTGCCAGCAGCGTAGCAATTAGTGGAGGGGCCGGGGAGCTGTTTTTT
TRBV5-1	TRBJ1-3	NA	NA	CASSLDTGGNTIYF	TGCGCCAGCAGCTTGGACACGGGCGGAAACACCATATATTTT
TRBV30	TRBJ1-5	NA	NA	CAWSVDSNQPQHF	TGTGCCTGGAGTGTCGACAGCAATCAGCCCCAGCATTTT
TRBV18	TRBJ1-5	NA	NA	CASSQSSGISNQPQHF	TGTGCCAGCTCACAATCGTCAGGGATTAGCAATCAGCCCCAGCATTTT
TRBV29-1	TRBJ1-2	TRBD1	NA	CSVGQADLPDPYYGYTF	TGCAGCGTAGGACAGGCCGACCTACCTGACCCTTACTATGGCTACACCTTC
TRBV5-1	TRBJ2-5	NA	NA	CASSGSSGLETQYF	TGCGCCAGCAGCGGGTCCTCCGGGTTAGAGACCCAGTACTTC